This T cell receptor beta chain was identified in a study of immune evolution from preneoplasia to lung adenocarcinoma. Study-wide findings and caveats: Later-stage lesions appeared to have more T cells, more diversity, less clonality.

Resections took place in Japan or China from about 2014 to 2018. The repertoire was sequenced with immunoSEQ multiplex PCR; TCRdb's copy has only in-frame clones and lacks some. This table holds around 10,000 clones, 76% found once. On this clone: Its antigen is currently unknown.

Material: FFPE normal lung tissue adjacent to the tumor. The sequence derives from a person in their sixties with lung adenocarcinoma. Some clones in this sample may be carry-over from other donors' samples.

This CDR3 is CASSPRDRGNYGYTF. The CDR3 region has the DNA TGTGCCAGCAGCCCCCGGGACAGGGGTAACTATGGCTACACCTTC. The J gene is TRBJ1-2, the V gene TRBV7-8; 10 bases line up with TRBD1. The CDR3 is 15 amino acids. The germline V gene encodes CDR1 SGHVS and CDR2 FQNEAQ. The ends lost 5 bases at V and 1 base at J; junction bases unmatched: 4.